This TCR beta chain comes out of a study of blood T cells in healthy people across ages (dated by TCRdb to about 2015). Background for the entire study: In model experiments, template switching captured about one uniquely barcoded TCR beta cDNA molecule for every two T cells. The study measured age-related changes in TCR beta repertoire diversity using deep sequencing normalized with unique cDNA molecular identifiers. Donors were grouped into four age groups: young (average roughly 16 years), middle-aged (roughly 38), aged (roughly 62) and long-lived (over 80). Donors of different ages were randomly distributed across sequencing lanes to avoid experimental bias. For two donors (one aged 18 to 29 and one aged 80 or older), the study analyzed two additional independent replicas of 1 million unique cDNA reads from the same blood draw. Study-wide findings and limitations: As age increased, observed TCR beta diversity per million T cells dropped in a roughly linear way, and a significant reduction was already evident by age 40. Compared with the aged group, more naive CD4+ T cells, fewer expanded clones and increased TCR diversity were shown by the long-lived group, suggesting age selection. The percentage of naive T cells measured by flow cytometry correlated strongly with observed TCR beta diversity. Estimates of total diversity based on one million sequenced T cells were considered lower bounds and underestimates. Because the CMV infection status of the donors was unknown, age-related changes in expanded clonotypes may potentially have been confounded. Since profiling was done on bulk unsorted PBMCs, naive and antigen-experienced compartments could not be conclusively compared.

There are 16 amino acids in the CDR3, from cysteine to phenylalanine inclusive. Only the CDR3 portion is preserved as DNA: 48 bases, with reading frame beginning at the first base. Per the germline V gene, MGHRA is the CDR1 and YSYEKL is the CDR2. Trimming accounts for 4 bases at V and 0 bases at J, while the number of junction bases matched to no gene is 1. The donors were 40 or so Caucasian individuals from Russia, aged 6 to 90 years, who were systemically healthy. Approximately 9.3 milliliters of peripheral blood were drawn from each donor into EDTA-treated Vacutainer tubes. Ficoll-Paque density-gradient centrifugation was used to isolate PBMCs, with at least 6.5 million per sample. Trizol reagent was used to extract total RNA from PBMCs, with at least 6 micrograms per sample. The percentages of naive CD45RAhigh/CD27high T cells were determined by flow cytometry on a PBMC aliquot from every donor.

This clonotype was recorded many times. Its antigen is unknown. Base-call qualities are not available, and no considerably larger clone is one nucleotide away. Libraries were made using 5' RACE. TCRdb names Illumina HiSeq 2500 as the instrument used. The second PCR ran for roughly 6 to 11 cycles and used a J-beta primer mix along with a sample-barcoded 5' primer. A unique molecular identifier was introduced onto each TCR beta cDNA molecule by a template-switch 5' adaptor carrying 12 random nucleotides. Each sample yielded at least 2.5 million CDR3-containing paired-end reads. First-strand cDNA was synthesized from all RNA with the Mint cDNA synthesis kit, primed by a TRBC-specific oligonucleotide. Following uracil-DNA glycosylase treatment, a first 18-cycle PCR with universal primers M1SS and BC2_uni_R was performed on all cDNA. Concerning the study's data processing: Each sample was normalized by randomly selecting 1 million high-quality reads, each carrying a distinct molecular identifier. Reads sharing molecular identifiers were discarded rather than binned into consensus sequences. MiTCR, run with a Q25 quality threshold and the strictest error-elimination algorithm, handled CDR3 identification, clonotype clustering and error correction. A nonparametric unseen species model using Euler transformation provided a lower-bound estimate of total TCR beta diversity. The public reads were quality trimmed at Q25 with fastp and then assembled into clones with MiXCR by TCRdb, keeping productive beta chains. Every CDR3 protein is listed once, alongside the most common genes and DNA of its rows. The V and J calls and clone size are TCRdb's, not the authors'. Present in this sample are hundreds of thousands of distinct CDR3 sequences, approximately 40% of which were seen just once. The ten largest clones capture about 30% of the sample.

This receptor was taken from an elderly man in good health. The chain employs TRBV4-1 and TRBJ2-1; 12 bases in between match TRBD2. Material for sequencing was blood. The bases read TGCGCCAGCAGCCGGACTAGCGGGGCCTCCTACAATGAGCAGTTCTTC. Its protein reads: CASSRTSGASYNEQFF.